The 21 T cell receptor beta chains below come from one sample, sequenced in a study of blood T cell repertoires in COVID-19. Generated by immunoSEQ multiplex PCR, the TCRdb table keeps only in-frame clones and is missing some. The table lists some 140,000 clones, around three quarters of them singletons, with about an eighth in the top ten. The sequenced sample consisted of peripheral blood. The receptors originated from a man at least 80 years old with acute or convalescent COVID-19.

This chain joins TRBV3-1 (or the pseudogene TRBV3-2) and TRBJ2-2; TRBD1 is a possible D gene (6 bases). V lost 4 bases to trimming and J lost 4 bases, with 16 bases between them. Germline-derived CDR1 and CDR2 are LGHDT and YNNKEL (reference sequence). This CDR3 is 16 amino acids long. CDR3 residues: CASSLRGTLATGELFF. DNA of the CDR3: TGTGCCAGCAGCCTTAGAGGGACACTTGCCACCGGGGAGCTGTTTTTT.

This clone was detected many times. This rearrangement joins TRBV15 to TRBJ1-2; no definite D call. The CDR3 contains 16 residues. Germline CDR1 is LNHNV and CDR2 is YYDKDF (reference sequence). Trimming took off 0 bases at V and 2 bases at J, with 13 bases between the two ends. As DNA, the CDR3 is TGTGCCACCAGCAGAGACCTTTTCGCCAGGAACTATGGCTACACCTTC. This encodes CATSRDLFARNYGYTF.

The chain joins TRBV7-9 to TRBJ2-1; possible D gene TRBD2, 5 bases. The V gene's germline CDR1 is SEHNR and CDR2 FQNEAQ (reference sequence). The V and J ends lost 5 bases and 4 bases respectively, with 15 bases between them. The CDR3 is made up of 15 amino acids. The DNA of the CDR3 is TGTGCCAGCAGCCCTCCGGGAAGAACTTACAATGAGCAGTTCTTC. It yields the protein CASSPPGRTYNEQFF.

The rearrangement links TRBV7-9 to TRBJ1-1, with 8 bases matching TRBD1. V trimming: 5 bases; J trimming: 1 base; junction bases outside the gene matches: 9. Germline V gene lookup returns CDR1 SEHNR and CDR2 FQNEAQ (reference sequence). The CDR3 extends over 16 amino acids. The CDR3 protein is CASSRSPTGENTEAFF. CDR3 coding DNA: TGTGCCAGCAGCCGATCTCCGACAGGGGAGAACACTGAAGCTTTCTTT. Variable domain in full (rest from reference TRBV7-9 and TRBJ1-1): DTGVSQNPRHKITKRGQNVTFRCDPISEHNRLYWYRQTLGQGPEFLTYFQNEAQLEKSRLLSDRFSAERPKGSFSTLEIQRTEQGDSAMYLCASSRSPTGENTEAFFGQGTRLTVV.

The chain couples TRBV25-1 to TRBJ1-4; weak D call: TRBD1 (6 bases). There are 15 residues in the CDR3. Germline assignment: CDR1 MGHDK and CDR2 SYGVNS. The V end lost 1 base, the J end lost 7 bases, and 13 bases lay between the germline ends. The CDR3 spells CASSESGGRSEKLFF. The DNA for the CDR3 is TGTGCCAGCAGTGAATCCGGGGGGCGCAGTGAAAAACTGTTTTTT.

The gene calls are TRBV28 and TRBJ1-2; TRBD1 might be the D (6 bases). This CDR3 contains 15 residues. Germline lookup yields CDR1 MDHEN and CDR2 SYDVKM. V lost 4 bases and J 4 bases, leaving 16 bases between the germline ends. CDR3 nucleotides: TGTGCCAGCAGTTCCTATAGGGGGTTGGTCTATGGCTACACCTTC. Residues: CASSSYRGLVYGYTF.

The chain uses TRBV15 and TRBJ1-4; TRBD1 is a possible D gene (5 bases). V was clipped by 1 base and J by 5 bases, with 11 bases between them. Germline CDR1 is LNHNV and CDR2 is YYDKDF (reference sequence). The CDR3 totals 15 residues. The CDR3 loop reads CATSRGGSLNEKLFF. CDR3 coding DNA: TGTGCCACCAGCAGAGGGGGCAGCTTGAATGAAAAACTGTTTTTT. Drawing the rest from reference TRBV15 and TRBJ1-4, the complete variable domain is DAMVIQNPRYQVTQFGKPVTLSCSQTLNHNVMYWYQQKSSQAPKLLFHYYDKDFNNEADTPDNFQSRRPNTSFCFLDIRSPGLGDTAMYLCATSRGGSLNEKLFFGSGTQLSVL.

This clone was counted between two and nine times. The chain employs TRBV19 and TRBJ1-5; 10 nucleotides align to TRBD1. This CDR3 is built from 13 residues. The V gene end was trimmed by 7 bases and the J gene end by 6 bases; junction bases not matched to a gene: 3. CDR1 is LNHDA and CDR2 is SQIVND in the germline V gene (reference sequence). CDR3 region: CASNRDRGQPQHF. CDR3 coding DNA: TGTGCCAGTAACCGGGACAGGGGTCAGCCCCAGCATTTT.

This CDR3 reads CASSRRGQVGPGYGYTF. The CDR3 nucleotides are TGTGCCAGTAGTAGAAGGGGACAGGTGGGACCAGGGTATGGCTACACCTTC. V usage is TRBV19 and J usage is TRBJ1-2, with 8 positions matching TRBD1. The CDR3 loop spans 17 amino acids. Losses at the gene ends were 4 bases for V and 5 bases for J; bases not matched to a gene: 15. The germline gives CDR1 LNHDA, CDR2 SQIVND (reference sequence).

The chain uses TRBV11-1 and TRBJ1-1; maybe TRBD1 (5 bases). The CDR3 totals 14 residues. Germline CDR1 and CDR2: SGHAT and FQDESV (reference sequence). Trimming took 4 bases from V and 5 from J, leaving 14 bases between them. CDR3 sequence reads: CASSSWGLGTEAFF. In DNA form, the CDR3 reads TGTGCCAGCAGCTCCTGGGGCCTTGGGACTGAAGCTTTCTTT.

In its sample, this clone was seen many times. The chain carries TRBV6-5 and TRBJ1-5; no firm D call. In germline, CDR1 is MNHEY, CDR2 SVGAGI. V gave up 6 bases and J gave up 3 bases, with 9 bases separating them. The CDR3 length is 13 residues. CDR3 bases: TGTGCCAGCAGGACCGGAGACAATCAGCCCCAGCATTTT. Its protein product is CASRTGDNQPQHF.

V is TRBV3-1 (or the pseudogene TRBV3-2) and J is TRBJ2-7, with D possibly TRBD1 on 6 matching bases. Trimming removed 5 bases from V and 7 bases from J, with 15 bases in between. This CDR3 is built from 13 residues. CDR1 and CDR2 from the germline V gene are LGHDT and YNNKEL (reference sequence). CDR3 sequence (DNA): TGTGCCAGCAGCGGATACAGGGAGTGGGAGCAGTACTTC. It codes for CASSGYREWEQYF.

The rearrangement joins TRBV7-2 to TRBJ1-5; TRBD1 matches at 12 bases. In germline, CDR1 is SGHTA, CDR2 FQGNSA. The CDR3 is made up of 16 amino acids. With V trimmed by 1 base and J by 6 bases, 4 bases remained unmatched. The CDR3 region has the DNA TGTGCCAGCAGCTTAGTTGGGACAGGGGGCCGTCAGCCCCAGCATTTT. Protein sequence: CASSLVGTGGRQPQHF.

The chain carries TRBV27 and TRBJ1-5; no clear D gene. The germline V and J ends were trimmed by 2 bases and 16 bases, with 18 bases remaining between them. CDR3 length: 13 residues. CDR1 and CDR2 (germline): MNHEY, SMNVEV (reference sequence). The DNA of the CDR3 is TGTGCCAGCAGTTTAGAACCGGGTCTTGAAAACCATTTT. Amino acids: CASSLEPGLENHF.

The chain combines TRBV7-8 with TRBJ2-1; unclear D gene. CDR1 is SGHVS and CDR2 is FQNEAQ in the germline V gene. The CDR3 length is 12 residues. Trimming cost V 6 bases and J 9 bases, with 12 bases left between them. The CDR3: CASSFHSGEQFF. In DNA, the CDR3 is TGTGCCAGCAGTTTTCATAGTGGTGAGCAGTTCTTC.

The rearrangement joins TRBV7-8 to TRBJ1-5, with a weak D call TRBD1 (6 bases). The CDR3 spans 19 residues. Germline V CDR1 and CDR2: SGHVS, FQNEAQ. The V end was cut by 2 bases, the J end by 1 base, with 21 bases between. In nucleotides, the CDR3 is TGTGCCAGCAGCTTACGTGTTGGTCTTGGGGACATAAGCAATCAGCCCCAGCATTTT. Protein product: CASSLRVGLGDISNQPQHF.

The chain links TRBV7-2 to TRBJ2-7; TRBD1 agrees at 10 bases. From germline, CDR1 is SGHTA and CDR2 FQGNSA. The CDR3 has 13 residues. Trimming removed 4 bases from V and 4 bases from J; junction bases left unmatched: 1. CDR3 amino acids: CASSWDRGYEQYF. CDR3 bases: TGTGCCAGCAGCTGGGACAGGGGTTACGAGCAGTACTTC. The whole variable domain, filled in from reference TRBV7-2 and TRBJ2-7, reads GAGVSQSPSNKVTEKGKDVELRCDPISGHTALYWYRQSLGQGLEFLIYFQGNSAPDKSGLPSDRFSAERTGGSVSTLTIQRTQQEDSAVYLCASSWDRGYEQYFGPGTRLTVT.

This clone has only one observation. The CDR3 protein is CASSLDPYQDRKSTEAFF. The CDR3 region has the DNA TGTGCCAGCAGCTTAGACCCCTACCAGGACAGAAAGAGCACTGAAGCTTTCTTT. The rearrangement joins TRBV7-6 to TRBJ1-1, with a tentative D call TRBD1 (6 bases). The CDR3 length is 18 residues. Trimming removed 1 base at V and 4 bases at J, with 22 bases between. Germline loops: CDR1 SGHVS, CDR2 FNYEAQ.

The DNA for the CDR3 is TGTGCCAGTCAGAGGACAGATACGCAGTATTTT. It codes for CASQRTDTQYF. The V and J genes are TRBV28 and TRBJ2-3; D uncertain. The V gene's germline CDR1 is MDHEN and CDR2 SYDVKM. With 9 bases removed from V and 3 bases from J, the gap between germline ends came to 7 bases. This CDR3 is built from 11 residues.

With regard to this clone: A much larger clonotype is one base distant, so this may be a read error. The CDR3 sequence is CASSPGGGNQPQHF. The CDR3 DNA sequence: TGTGCCAGCAGCCCAGGGGGCGGGAATCAGCCCCAGCATTTT. This chain links TRBV7-2 with TRBJ1-5; 8 nucleotides match TRBD1. Trimming cost V 5 bases and J 4 bases; bases outside gene matches: 4. The CDR3 loop spans 14 amino acids. Germline lookup yields CDR1 SGHTA and CDR2 FQGNSA.

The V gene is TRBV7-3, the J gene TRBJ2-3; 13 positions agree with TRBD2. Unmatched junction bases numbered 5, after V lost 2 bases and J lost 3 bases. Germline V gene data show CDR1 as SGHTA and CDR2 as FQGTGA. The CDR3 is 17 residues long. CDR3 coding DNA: TGTGCCAGCAGCTTATCTCCACTAGCGGGGGGGACAGATACGCAGTATTTT. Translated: CASSLSPLAGGTDTQYF. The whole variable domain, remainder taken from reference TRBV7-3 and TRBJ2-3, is GAGVSQTPSNKVTEKGKYVELRCDPISGHTALYWYRQSLGQGPEFLIYFQGTGAADDSGLPNDRFFAVRPEGSVSTLKIQRTERGDSAVYLCASSLSPLAGGTDTQYFGPGTRLTVL.